Below are 24 T cell receptor beta chains sequenced from a single sample in a study of shared clonotypes between healthy human individuals. Clones were read by immunoSEQ multiplex PCR, and TCRdb kept only the in-frame ones, dropping some. Seen here are more than 850,000 clones, roughly 74% observed once, and the top ten hold approximately 0.5%. The specimen was memory CD4+ T cells from PBMCs. This sample's subset: CD45RA-negative fraction. The origin of the receptors is a man between 18 and 35 years old in good health. Some clones in this sample may be carry-over from other donors' samples.

The V gene is TRBV5-8, the J gene TRBJ2-1, with D possibly TRBD2 on 7 matching bases. The V gene's germline CDR1 is SGHTS and CDR2 YDEGEE. V was clipped by 4 bases and J by 7 bases, with 12 bases between them. This CDR3 has 13 amino acids. The chain's CDR3 is CASSHREGNEQFF. DNA for the CDR3: TGTGCCAGCAGCCACAGGGAGGGTAATGAGCAGTTCTTC.

This chain connects TRBV7-8 to TRBJ2-7, with 8 bases fitting TRBD2. The CDR3 length is 16 residues. The trim removed 6 bases at V and 3 bases at J, leaving 13 bases unmatched. The germline CDR1 and CDR2 sequences are SGHVS and FQNEAQ. The CDR3 DNA reads as TGTGCCAGCAGTAAGGCGGGGGCGGGAGGCCTCTACGAGCAGTACTTC. Amino acids: CASSKAGAGGLYEQYF.

V gene TRBV12-5 combines with J gene TRBJ2-1; perhaps D is TRBD1 or TRBD2 (5 bases each). CDR3 length equals 12 residues. Per the germline V gene, CDR1 is LGHNT and CDR2 is FRNRAP. V lost 2 bases and J lost 12, with 11 bases in between. The DNA of the CDR3 is TGTGCTAGTGGTTTGCCAGGGCTAGCGCAGTTCTTC. Amino acids: CASGLPGLAQFF.

The chain links TRBV5-4 to TRBJ2-7; 11 bases are shared with TRBD2. Germline CDR1 SGHNT, CDR2 YYREEE (reference sequence). Trimming removed 4 bases from V and 5 bases from J; junction bases left unmatched: 5. This CDR3 has 14 residues. The CDR3, as DNA: TGTGCCAGCAGCCTATCTAGCGGGAGGCACGAGCAGTACTTC. Protein sequence: CASSLSSGRHEQYF.

J is TRBJ1-2 and V is TRBV29-1, with no clear D. Germline V gene lookup returns CDR1 SQVTM and CDR2 ANQGSEA. Trimming removed 0 bases from V and 6 bases from J, with 8 bases in between. The CDR3 consists of 12 residues. DNA of the CDR3: TGCAGCGTTGAAGACAGGACGGATGGCTACACCTTC. Protein: CSVEDRTDGYTF.

This clone appeared once. The rearrangement joins TRBV28 to TRBJ2-2; D is ambiguous. The CDR3 consists of 13 residues. Germline values: CDR1 MDHEN, CDR2 SYDVKM. Trimming took 2 bases from V and 7 from J, leaving 8 bases between them. The CDR3 loop is CASSLGSGGELFF. The CDR3 DNA reads TGTGCCAGCAGTTTAGGGTCAGGCGGGGAGCTGTTTTTT. Full variable domain (rest looked up from reference TRBV28 and TRBJ2-2): DVKVTQSSRYLVKRTGEKVFLECVQDMDHENMFWYRQDPGLGLRLIYFSYDVKMKEKGDIPEGYSVSREKKERFSLILESASTNQTSMYLCASSLGSGGELFFGEGSRLTVL.

The rearrangement joins TRBV5-5 to TRBJ2-7, with TRBD2 matching 7 bases. This CDR3 region has 15 residues. Unmatched junction bases numbered 7, after V lost 2 bases and J lost 2 bases. Germline V gene lookup returns CDR1 SGHKS and CDR2 YYEKEE (reference sequence). DNA of the CDR3: TGTGCCAGCAGCTTAACCAGCGGGACTACCTACGAGCAGTACTTC. Protein product: CASSLTSGTTYEQYF.

J is TRBJ2-6 and V is TRBV5-1; 10 nucleotides agree with TRBD2. This CDR3 spans 17 amino acids. Germline V gives CDR1 SGHRS, CDR2 YFSETQ. Unmatched junction bases numbered 8, after V lost 4 bases and J lost 4 bases. The CDR3 sequence: CASSELAGVSGANVLTF. The CDR3 DNA reads TGCGCCAGCAGCGAGCTAGCGGGAGTATCGGGGGCCAACGTCCTGACTTTC.

This chain connects TRBV5-6 to TRBJ2-7, with D hard to call. V lost 1 base to trimming and J lost 0 bases, with 8 bases between them. The CDR3 spans 14 residues. Germline V lookup: CDR1 SGHDT, CDR2 YYEEEE. CDR3 bases: TGTGCCAGCAGCTTGTCCGGATTCTCCTACGAGCAGTACTTC. Translating it yields CASSLSGFSYEQYF.

Remarks on this clone: Within the sample, other DNA sequences also encode this same CDR3. The chain has TRBV6-1 and TRBJ2-7, with unresolved D. The CDR3 runs 14 residues. Germline loops: CDR1 MNHNS, CDR2 SASEGT. The V end lost 1 base, the J end lost 3 bases, and 10 bases lay between the germline ends. CDR3 amino acids: CASSEGWGSYEQYF. The CDR3 coding sequence is TGTGCCAGCAGTGAAGGGTGGGGAAGCTACGAGCAGTACTTC.

V and J are TRBV2 and TRBJ2-2, with D tentatively TRBD2 (6 bases). Germline CDR1 reads SNHLY; CDR2 reads FYNNEI. The CDR3 consists of 15 residues. V lost 8 bases to trimming and J lost 4 bases, with 17 bases between them. DNA for the CDR3: TGTGCCAGCGCCCAGCACCTCGGGGGCACCGGGGAGCTGTTTTTT. Its translation: CASAQHLGGTGELFF.

The chain carries TRBV11-2 and TRBJ1-1; D is undetermined. V lost 7 bases to trimming and J lost 0 bases, with 15 bases between them. The CDR3 is made up of 15 amino acids. The germline V gene encodes CDR1 SGHAT and CDR2 FQNNGV. The CDR3: CASKSLGIMNTEAFF. The CDR3 DNA follows: TGTGCCAGCAAATCTCTAGGAATAATGAACACTGAAGCTTTCTTT.

Details on this clone: At one end, the junction sequence differs from germline, possibly due to a read error. At the DNA level, this CDR3 is encoded by other sequences in the same sample as well. The chain carries TRBV7-2 and TRBJ1-2; D gene unclear. Germline V gene lookup returns CDR1 SGHTA and CDR2 FQGNSA. The CDR3 runs to 11 residues. The CDR3 DNA reads TGTGCCAGTAGCTTATACTATGGCTACACCTTC. The encoded protein is CASSLYYGYTF.

This clone was counted between two and nine times. The rearrangement joins TRBV7-2 to TRBJ1-2; 8 bases are shared with TRBD1. Germline values: CDR1 SGHTA, CDR2 FQGNSA. Trimming cost V 5 bases and J 6 bases; bases outside gene matches: 8. CDR3 length: 14 amino acids. CDR3 nucleotide sequence: TGTGCCAGCAGCAACCGGGACAGGCTCGATGGCTACACCTTC. Translated: CASSNRDRLDGYTF.

This clone was seen a handful of times. CDR3 loop: CAISEPPFFAGEHGELFF. The DNA of the CDR3 is TGTGCCATCAGTGAGCCCCCGTTCTTTGCGGGAGAGCACGGGGAGCTGTTTTTT. The chain couples TRBV10-3 to TRBJ2-2; 7 bases match TRBD2. V was pared by 2 bases and J by 7 bases, with 16 bases of the junction left unmatched. The CDR3 loop spans 18 amino acids. The germline V gene has CDR1 ENHRY and CDR2 SYGVKD.

The CDR3 DNA follows: TGCAGCGTTGATCCGGGGGCAGGATACAATGAGCAGTTCTTC. Encoded protein: CSVDPGAGYNEQFF. The genes are TRBV29-1 and TRBJ2-1; the D gene could be TRBD1 or TRBD2 (6 bases each). The CDR3 has 14 amino acids. Germline lookup yields CDR1 SQVTM and CDR2 ANQGSEA. Deletions cut 3 bases from V and 4 bases from J, with 13 bases between.

The CDR3 DNA sequence: TGTGCCAGCACCGTGCGGGGACAGGGGGACACTGAAGCTTTCTTT. It is translated as CASTVRGQGDTEAFF. This chain links TRBV28 with TRBJ1-1, with TRBD1 matching 11 bases. CDR1 and CDR2 from the germline V gene are MDHEN and SYDVKM. The CDR3 is 15 residues long. V trimming: 7 bases; J trimming: 3 bases; junction bases outside the gene matches: 7.

This rearrangement joins TRBV30 to TRBJ1-4; D gene ambiguous. The CDR3 runs 15 residues. V lost 2 bases, J lost 8 bases, and 18 bases lay in between. CDR1 and CDR2 from the germline V gene are GTSNPN and SVGIG (reference sequence). CDR3 amino acids: CAWSWAGDGWEKLFF. The CDR3, as DNA: TGTGCCTGGAGTTGGGCGGGAGACGGTTGGGAAAAACTGTTTTTT.

The chain employs TRBV11-2 and TRBJ1-3; D remains ambiguous. Germline CDR1 reads SGHAT; CDR2 reads FQNNGV. The CDR3 contains 13 residues. V was pared by 3 bases and J by 3 bases, with 6 bases between. The CDR3 protein is CASSFNFGNTIYF. CDR3 nucleotides: TGTGCCAGCAGCTTTAATTTTGGAAACACCATATATTTT.

The chain couples TRBV28 to TRBJ2-3; D not certain. The CDR3 is 9 residues long. Germline V lookup: CDR1 MDHEN, CDR2 SYDVKM. CDR3 in DNA: TGTGAGCCCCTAGATACGCAGTATTTT. It encodes CEPLDTQYF.

J is TRBJ1-5 and V is TRBV6-1; 7 nucleotides agree with TRBD1. Per the germline V gene, CDR1 is MNHNS and CDR2 is SASEGT. Losses at the gene ends were 7 bases for V and 4 bases for J; bases not matched to a gene: 10. CDR3 length: 15 amino acids. The CDR3, as DNA: TGTGCCAGCACTCCGGGGGCAGGGGGAAATCAGCCCCAGCATTTT. Its protein product is CASTPGAGGNQPQHF.

The chain recombines TRBV27 with TRBJ1-3, with a possible D match to TRBD1 (5 bases). This CDR3 region has 14 residues. The V gene's germline CDR1 is MNHEY and CDR2 SMNVEV (reference sequence). The V gene lost 4 bases and the J gene lost 0 bases, with 7 bases spanning the gap. Here the CDR3 reads CASSSDNSGNTIYF. In nucleotides, the CDR3 is TGTGCCAGCAGTTCGGACAACTCTGGAAACACCATATATTTT.

Concerning this clone itself: Given a much more abundant clone one base away, this may be a read error. CDR3 residues: CASEGAGTNEKLFF. The CDR3 region has the DNA TGTGCCAGCGAGGGGGCTGGCACTAATGAAAAACTGTTTTTT. The V and J genes are TRBV19 and TRBJ1-4, with TRBD1 matching 7 bases. The CDR3 is made up of 14 amino acids. From germline, CDR1 is LNHDA and CDR2 SQIVND (reference sequence). J was trimmed by 2 bases and V by 9 bases; bases with no gene match: 6.

The J gene is TRBJ2-3, the V gene TRBV5-4; 10 nucleotides line up with TRBD2. The CDR3 length is 17 residues. Trimming cost V 4 bases and J 6 bases; bases outside gene matches: 14. CDR1 SGHNT and CDR2 YYREEE come from the germline V gene (reference sequence). The CDR3 here is CASSRRLAGSHSDTQYF. CDR3 in DNA: TGTGCCAGCAGCCGTAGACTAGCGGGCAGCCACAGTGATACGCAGTATTTT.